This T cell receptor beta chain is from a study of blood T cell repertoires in COVID-19. Study as a whole: Samples came from the United States, Italy and Spain, spanning acute and convalescent COVID-19. PBMCs, B-cell-depleted T cells, or T cells were the source of the cDNA or gDNA that made up the material.

This CDR3 is 21 amino acids long. Losses at the gene ends were 0 bases for V and 5 bases for J; bases not matched to a gene: 17. Germline CDR1 reads SGDLS; CDR2 reads YYNGEE. Those enrolled in Seattle joined during active infection and were followed longitudinally afterward. The count of this clone is one. The repertoire was sequenced with immunoSEQ multiplex PCR; TCRdb's copy has only in-frame clones and lacks some. Altogether 200,000 to 300,000 clones are present, around 90% being singletons, with the ten largest covering around 2.5%. V and J are TRBV9 and TRBJ2-1, with 13 bases that match TRBD2. Sequencing was performed on peripheral blood. The origin of this receptor is a person aged 18 to 35 with COVID-19, enrolled during active disease. DNA of the CDR3: TGTGCCAGCAGCGTAGTGGGAGGACTAGCGGGAGTTTCCCCAAGGAACAATGAGCAGTTCTTC. The encoded protein is CASSVVGGLAGVSPRNNEQFF.